The 4 T cell receptor beta chains reported below all come from one sample, sequenced in a study of technical replicates of blood from a handful of donors. Assay: immunoSEQ multiplex PCR; the TCRdb copy retains only in-frame clones and omits some. The table has tens of thousands of clones, approximately 92% seen once. The specimen sequenced was T cells isolated from PBMCs. These TCRs come from a human donor in good health.

The CDR3 sequence: CAISTGTYNTGELFF. CDR3 nucleotide sequence: TGTGCCATCAGTACCGGGACTTATAACACCGGGGAGCTGTTTTTT. The chain links TRBV10-3 to TRBJ2-2; D may be TRBD2 (6 bases). V was clipped by 5 bases and J by 2 bases, with 12 bases between them. CDR1 is ENHRY, CDR2 SYGVKD, per germline. This CDR3 is built from 15 residues.

This chain links TRBV5-6 with TRBJ2-5; 8 nucleotides match TRBD2. Germline CDR1 reads SGHDT; CDR2 reads YYEEEE. The CDR3 has 14 amino acids. V lost 4 bases to trimming and J lost 4 bases; unmatched junction nucleotides: 6. Here the CDR3 DNA reads TGTGCCAGCAGCCTATTAGCGGGACCAGAGACCCAGTACTTC. This translates into CASSLLAGPETQYF.

This chain uses TRBV18 with TRBJ1-2, with D tentatively TRBD1 (5 bases). Trimming shortened V by 3 bases and J by 7 bases, and 15 bases separated the two germline ends. The germline gives CDR1 KGHSH, CDR2 LQKENI. The CDR3 totals 14 residues. The CDR3 DNA reads TGTGCCAGCTCACCTAACGGGGACTCGAGTGGCTACACCTTC. Translating it yields CASSPNGDSSGYTF.

The chain links TRBV27 to TRBJ2-6; D is unclear. This CDR3 has 15 residues. Per germline, CDR1 MNHEY and CDR2 SMNVEV (reference sequence). The V and J ends lost 4 bases and 0 bases respectively, with 7 bases between them. CDR3 DNA sequence: TGTGCCAGCAGTTCCCCTTCCTCTGGGGCCAACGTCCTGACTTTC. Amino acids: CASSSPSSGANVLTF.